These 22 T cell receptor beta chains came from one sample sequenced in a study of T cell responses to AZD1222 COVID-19 vaccine (dated by TCRdb to the early 2020s). This specimen's time point label, interpreted: baseline before first vaccination. The library was obtained by the immunoSEQ multiplex PCR assay. In TCRdb, the immuneACCESS table is reduced to in-frame sequences with V and J assigned. These tables do not hold every clone; where another copy was compared, an unresolved V gene accounts for under half, and the others remain unexplained. The table for this sample lists 150,000 or so clones; just under 95% of them were counted only once. About 0.9% of the sample is taken by the ten largest. This specimen was peripheral blood, taken on day 0 of AZD1222 vaccination. The receptors shown here come from an adult in good health.

This clone was detected once. The chain has TRBV11-2 and TRBJ2-1; 7 bases fit TRBD2. The CDR3 has 14 residues. V shed 3 bases and J 5 bases; nucleotides not matched to a gene: 4. Germline V gene data show CDR1 as SGHAT and CDR2 as FQNNGV. In DNA form, the CDR3 reads TGTGCCAGCAGCTTTCGCGGGGGAAACAATGAGCAGTTCTTC. Amino acids: CASSFRGGNNEQFF.

The V call is TRBV21-1, the J call TRBJ1-1. TRBV21-1 corresponds to a pseudogene. The CDR3 has 17 residues. The DNA for the CDR3 is TGTGCCAGCAGCGCATCCACAGGAGGTTGGTGGAACACTGAAGCTTTCTTT. Encoded protein: CASSASTGGWWNTEAFF.

The chain joins TRBV28 to TRBJ2-7, with 7 bases matching TRBD2. V lost 1 base, J lost 3 bases, and 3 bases stayed unmatched. In germline, CDR1 is MDHEN, CDR2 SYDVKM. The CDR3 has 14 residues. Here the CDR3 reads CASSLYGGFYEQYF. In DNA, the CDR3 is TGTGCCAGCAGTTTATACGGGGGGTTCTACGAGCAGTACTTC.

The chain is built from TRBV4-1 and TRBJ2-1; TRBD2 matches 11 bases. CDR1 MGHRA and CDR2 YSYEKL come from the germline V gene. J gave up 4 bases and V 4 bases, and 6 bases lay outside the gene matches. CDR3 size: 16 residues. CDR3: CASSRATSGGYNEQFF. CDR3 nucleotides: TGCGCCAGCAGCCGAGCAACTAGCGGGGGATACAATGAGCAGTTCTTC.

The chain links TRBV11-3 to TRBJ1-1, with D possibly being TRBD1 (5 bases). V lost 5 bases to trimming and J lost 0 bases, with 10 bases between them. CDR1 SGHNT and CDR2 YENEEA come from the germline V gene. This CDR3 is built from 14 residues. The CDR3 region has the DNA TGTGCCAGCAGCCCCAGGGTTTTGAACACTGAAGCTTTCTTT. It is translated as CASSPRVLNTEAFF.

This rearrangement joins TRBV12-3 or TRBV12-4 to TRBJ1-2, with D possibly being TRBD1 (5 bases). V was trimmed by 11 bases and J by 6 bases, leaving 19 bases between them. The CDR3 has 13 amino acids. CDR3 region: CAERSLQADGYTF. The CDR3 coding sequence is TGTGCCGAAAGATCGTTACAGGCGGATGGCTACACCTTC.

This chain uses TRBV7-2 with TRBJ2-2; 8 nucleotides align to TRBD1. The CDR3 spans 15 residues. The trim removed 1 base at V and 4 bases at J, leaving 2 bases unmatched. Germline CDR1 is SGHTA and CDR2 is FQGNSA. CDR3 sequence: CASSLGQGSTGELFF. Written as DNA, the CDR3 is TGTGCCAGCAGCTTAGGACAGGGGAGCACCGGGGAGCTGTTTTTT.

The V call is TRBV19, the J call TRBJ2-2, with 8 bases identical to TRBD1. The CDR3 length is 14 residues. With V trimmed by 9 bases and J by 3 bases, 6 bases remained unmatched. Germline lookup yields CDR1 LNHDA and CDR2 SQIVND (reference sequence). CDR3 in amino acids: CASRGLKDTGELFF. CDR3 DNA sequence: TGTGCCAGCAGGGGGCTTAAGGACACCGGGGAGCTGTTTTTT.

The chain carries TRBV6-6 and TRBJ1-5, with TRBD1 as a possible D gene (5 bases). The CDR3 is 16 residues long. V lost 5 bases and J 1 base, leaving 15 bases between the germline ends. Germline CDR1 reads MNHNY; CDR2 reads SVGAGI (reference sequence). CDR3 protein: CASSRRIAGSNQPQHF. The CDR3 DNA is TGTGCCAGCAGTCGACGTATTGCAGGGAGCAATCAGCCCCAGCATTTT.

J is TRBJ2-3 and V is TRBV6-2 or TRBV6-3; D is uncertain. Deletions cut 6 bases from V and 6 bases from J, with 19 bases between. The CDR3 is made up of 15 amino acids. CDR1 and CDR2 (germline): MNHEY, SVGEGT. CDR3 region: CASSALREARDTQYF. The CDR3 DNA is TGTGCCAGCAGCGCCCTAAGAGAGGCTAGGGATACGCAGTATTTT.

This chain joins TRBV15 and TRBJ1-5, with D uncertain. The CDR3 covers 13 residues. V was pared by 1 base and J by 6 bases, with 7 bases between. Per the germline V gene, CDR1 is LNHNV and CDR2 is YYDKDF (reference sequence). CDR3: CATSRALTQPQHF. The CDR3 nucleotides are TGTGCCACCAGCAGAGCCCTCACTCAGCCCCAGCATTTT.

As concerns this clone: This specimen includes other DNA sequences encoding the same CDR3. The chain carries TRBV5-1 and TRBJ1-6; D is uncertain. Trimming left V 0 bases short and J 10 bases short, with 8 bases between. Germline V gene sequence: CDR1 SGHRS, CDR2 YFSETQ. The CDR3 is 13 residues long. The CDR3 DNA reads as TGCGCCAGCAGCTTGGCGGGGAGATCACCCCTCCACTTT. Amino acid sequence: CASSLAGRSPLHF.

The CDR3 protein is CASSYQGPNEQFF. For the CDR3, the DNA is TGTGCCAGCAGTTACCAGGGCCCCAATGAGCAGTTCTTC. V and J are TRBV6-5 and TRBJ2-1, with D possibly matching TRBD1 (5 bases). The CDR3 sequence is 13 residues long. V was pared by 2 bases and J by 6 bases, with 8 bases between. Germline CDR1 is MNHEY and CDR2 is SVGAGI.

V gene TRBV5-1 combines with J gene TRBJ1-6; no definite D call. The germline CDR1 and CDR2 sequences are SGHRS and YFSETQ. Deletions cut 3 bases from V and 9 bases from J, with 13 bases between. The CDR3 has 14 residues. CDR3 amino acids: CASSSGEGFSPLHF. The CDR3, as DNA: TGCGCCAGCAGCTCGGGAGAAGGGTTTTCACCCCTCCACTTT. Supplemented by reference TRBV5-1 and TRBJ1-6, the full variable domain reads KAGVTQTPRYLIKTRGQQVTLSCSPISGHRSVSWYQQTPGQGLQFLFEYFSETQRNKGNFPGRFSGRQFSNSRSEMNVSTLELGDSALYLCASSSGEGFSPLHFGNGTRLTVT.

This clone was recorded only once. The J gene is TRBJ1-2, the V gene TRBV6-5; D unresolved. The CDR3 loop spans 14 amino acids. From germline, CDR1 is MNHEY and CDR2 SVGAGI. V lost 4 bases and J lost 1, with 10 bases in between. In nucleotides, the CDR3 is TGTGCCAGCAGTTTCGACCTCAATAACTATGGCTACACCTTC. As protein: CASSFDLNNYGYTF.

This chain joins TRBV5-1 and TRBJ2-7; D is unclear. The ends were cut back, 2 bases at V and 2 bases at J, with 8 bases in the middle. The CDR3 has 13 residues. CDR1 SGHRS and CDR2 YFSETQ come from the germline V gene. The CDR3 DNA is TGCGCCAGCAGCTTCGACGGAACCTACGAGCAGTACTTC. It encodes CASSFDGTYEQYF.

The chain carries TRBV7-9 and TRBJ1-1, with D hard to call. The germline CDR1 and CDR2 sequences are SEHNR and FQNEAQ (reference sequence). CDR3 length equals 15 residues. V lost 5 bases and J 3 bases, leaving 16 bases between the germline ends. The CDR3 sequence: CASSPGRGVHTEAFF. CDR3 bases: TGTGCCAGCAGCCCCGGACGGGGTGTGCACACTGAAGCTTTCTTT.

This chain links TRBV2 with TRBJ1-6, with a possible D match to TRBD1 (5 bases). Trimming stripped 8 bases from V and 8 bases from J, with 16 bases between. This CDR3 has 14 residues. CDR1 is SNHLY and CDR2 is FYNNEI in the germline V gene. As DNA, the CDR3 is TGTGCCAGCGCCCGAGGACAATCAGATTCACCCCTCCACTTT. It encodes CASARGQSDSPLHF.

This chain uses TRBV7-9 with TRBJ1-6; D is ambiguous. The length of the CDR3 is 13 residues. V was trimmed by 5 bases and J by 7 bases, leaving 9 bases between them. Germline assignment: CDR1 SEHNR and CDR2 FQNEAQ (reference sequence). In nucleotides, the CDR3 is TGTGCCAGCAGCCCGGGAGCGAATTCACCCCTCCACTTT. Translating gives CASSPGANSPLHF.

V is TRBV7-6 and J is TRBJ2-1; D is unclear. This CDR3 region has 17 residues. Trimming removed 0 bases from V and 0 bases from J, with 12 bases in between. The germline CDR1 and CDR2 sequences are SGHVS and FNYEAQ. The CDR3 bases are TGTGCCAGCAGCTTAGCGAGCCTTATGAGCTCCTACAATGAGCAGTTCTTC. This sequence encodes CASSLASLMSSYNEQFF.

This chain links TRBV7-2 with TRBJ1-1; no firm D call. The CDR3 sequence is 15 residues long. Trimming took off 0 bases at V and 0 bases at J, with 8 bases between the two ends. Germline lookup yields CDR1 SGHTA and CDR2 FQGNSA. The CDR3 DNA is TGTGCCAGCAGCTTAGCGCGATTGGTGAACACTGAAGCTTTCTTT. Amino acids: CASSLARLVNTEAFF.

The chain recombines TRBV4-1 with TRBJ2-4; 8 positions agree with TRBD1. CDR3 size: 16 residues. CDR1 MGHRA and CDR2 YSYEKL come from the germline V gene. V dropped 4 bases and J dropped 1; count of bases not matched to a gene: 6. The CDR3 sequence is CASSRGQGVAKNIQYF. The CDR3 bases are TGCGCCAGCAGCCGAGGACAGGGAGTGGCCAAAAACATTCAGTACTTC.